This TCR beta chain was documented in a study of CD8+ T cells in alopecia areata. Overall study context: Treated patients swallowed 5 to 10 mg of oral tofacitinib twice daily.

Following extraction, RNA underwent reverse transcription to cDNA, which served as the sequencing template. TCRdb keeps only in-frame clones here, not all; method: immunoSEQ multiplex PCR. The sample holds 150,000 or so clones, about 90% seen once. The ends were cut back, 4 bases at V and 3 bases at J, with 17 bases in the middle. From germline, CDR1 is SGHDT and CDR2 YYEEEE. The CDR3 contains 15 residues. A FACSAria was used to sort CD4+ and CD8+ T cells. These cells came from PBMCs. The source was CD8+ T cells sorted from blood, collected at week 0. The chain employs TRBV5-6 and TRBJ2-7, with D possibly being TRBD1 (5 bases). This TCR came from a human donor with alopecia areata. In nucleotides, the CDR3 is TGTGCCAGCAGCGGAGACAGCCAGGCGATCTACGAGCAGTACTTC. The encoded protein is CASSGDSQAIYEQYF.